The 30 T cell receptor beta chains in this list originate from one sample, sequenced in a study of response to subunit inactivated influenza vaccine. Via MiXCR, TCRdb re-called the RT-PCR reads, giving one row per CDR3 protein. The sample gives 490,000 or so distinct CDR3 sequences, approximately 7.1% of which show up once; 10% to 15% is in the top ten. The source material was PBMCs from blood, sampled approximately 25 months after vaccination. These TCRs come from a man aged 45 to 70 who received an inactivated influenza vaccine.

The chain couples TRBV7-9 to TRBJ2-3, with 9 positions matching TRBD2. This CDR3 region has 17 residues. CDR1 is SEHNR, CDR2 FQNEAQ, per germline (reference sequence). V shed 1 base and J 2 bases; nucleotides not matched to a gene: 7. This CDR3 reads CASSLGLEREVTDTQYF. In nucleotides, the CDR3 is TGTGCCAGCAGCTTAGGCCTTGAGCGGGAGGTCACAGATACGCAGTATTTT.

The V and J genes are TRBV6-5 and TRBJ1-4; D call uncertain. Germline assignment: CDR1 MNHEY and CDR2 SVGAGI. The CDR3 contains 16 residues. V lost 0 bases and J 5 bases, leaving 13 bases between the germline ends. DNA for the CDR3: TGTGCCAGCAGTTACTCGACGGGCAGTGGGAATGAAAAACTGTTTTTT. Amino acid sequence: CASSYSTGSGNEKLFF.

Only a few counts were recorded for this clonotype. This chain connects TRBV7-2 to TRBJ2-3, with D possibly being TRBD2 (5 bases). V lost 5 bases, J lost 9 bases, and 18 bases lay in between. Germline CDR1 and CDR2: SGHTA and FQGNSA. This CDR3 contains 14 residues. This chain's CDR3 is CASSIGVFEGTQYF. CDR3 coding DNA: TGTGCCAGCAGCATCGGGGTGTTTGAGGGAACGCAGTATTTT.

This clonotype was seen a few times. This sequence joins TRBV20-1 and TRBJ2-5, with 10 bases matching TRBD2. The V segment lost 3 bases and the J segment 5 bases; nucleotides outside the gene matches: 9. The CDR3 sequence is 15 residues long. Germline loops: CDR1 DFQATT, CDR2 SNEGSKA (reference sequence). DNA for the CDR3: TGCAGTGCTAGCAGCGGGGGGGTTCAGAAGGAGACCCAGTACTTC. Protein sequence: CSASSGGVQKETQYF.

This chain uses TRBV3-1 with TRBJ2-7; 8 bases are a match to TRBD2. With V trimmed by 3 bases and J by 6 bases, 10 bases remained unmatched. Germline values: CDR1 LGHDT, CDR2 YNNKEL (reference sequence). The CDR3 runs 15 residues. The CDR3 bases are TGTGCCAGCAGCCAGGCCCGGGGGGGCCTCAGCGAGCAGTACTTC. Translating gives CASSQARGGLSEQYF.

This clonotype was observed a few times. CDR3 sequence reads: CASSQAVAGSSYEQYF. The DNA for the CDR3 is TGCGCCAGCAGCCAAGCGGTAGCGGGGAGCTCCTACGAGCAGTACTTC. The chain uses TRBV4-1 and TRBJ2-7; 8 bases fit TRBD2. V was clipped by 1 base and J by 0 bases; unmatched bases: 5. This CDR3 region has 16 residues. Germline V CDR1 and CDR2: MGHRA, YSYEKL.

This clonotype turned up a few times. V gene TRBV10-3 combines with J gene TRBJ2-6; D is undetermined. CDR3 length: 15 amino acids. Germline CDR1 is ENHRY and CDR2 is SYGVKD. With 4 bases removed from V and 3 bases from J, the gap between germline ends came to 10 bases. The CDR3 region is CAISATAGGANVLTF. Here the CDR3 DNA reads TGTGCCATCAGTGCTACAGCTGGTGGGGCCAACGTCCTGACTTTC.

This clonotype was seen at least ten times. The J gene is TRBJ2-1, the V gene TRBV29-1; D is unclear. This CDR3 has 13 residues. Trimming cost V 6 bases and J 3 bases, with 12 bases left between them. Germline assignment: CDR1 SQVTM and CDR2 ANQGSEA. The chain's CDR3 is CSVPGPNYNEQFF. The CDR3 region has the DNA TGCAGCGTACCCGGGCCCAACTACAATGAGCAGTTCTTC.

This rearrangement joins TRBV6-5 to TRBJ2-1; TRBD2 might be the D (6 bases). Germline CDR1 and CDR2: MNHEY and SVGAGI. This CDR3 contains 15 residues. The V end was cut by 2 bases, the J end by 5 bases, with 13 bases between. CDR3 nucleotide sequence: TGTGCCAGCAGTTACAGCGGGCGTACCCACAATGAGCAGTTCTTC. Its protein is CASSYSGRTHNEQFF.

V usage is TRBV6-5 and J usage is TRBJ1-1, with D unclear. Trimming cost V 0 bases and J 1 base, with 9 bases left between them. This CDR3 region has 15 residues. Germline CDR1 and CDR2: MNHEY and SVGAGI. Here the CDR3 DNA reads TGTGCCAGCAGTTACTCGCCCTATTCGAACACTGAAGCTTTCTTT. Its translation: CASSYSPYSNTEAFF.

There are many counts of this clonotype. The genes are TRBV7-2 and TRBJ2-3; 8 nucleotides line up with TRBD2. CDR3 length: 17 residues. V shed 4 bases, J shed 1 base, and the junction held 10 bases outside the gene matches. Germline loops: CDR1 SGHTA, CDR2 FQGNSA. CDR3 amino acids: CASSSRGGGSGTDTQYF. CDR3 in DNA: TGTGCCAGCAGCTCCCGGGGGGGCGGGAGTGGCACAGATACGCAGTATTTT.

In this sample, this clonotype turned up many times. This chain connects TRBV11-2 to TRBJ2-1; 8 bases line up with TRBD2. With 1 base clipped from V and 3 bases from J, the junction kept 5 bases outside the gene matches. The CDR3 spans 16 residues. Germline V gene data show CDR1 as SGHAT and CDR2 as FQNNGV. CDR3: CASSLVGGANYNEQFF. As DNA, the CDR3 is TGTGCCAGCAGCTTAGTCGGGGGGGCCAACTACAATGAGCAGTTCTTC. Full variable domain (outside the CDR3, taken from reference TRBV11-2 and TRBJ2-1): EAGVAQSPRYKIIEKRQSVAFWCNPISGHATLYWYQQILGQGPKLLIQFQNNGVVDDSQLPKDRFSAERLKGVDSTLKIQPAKLEDSAVYLCASSLVGGANYNEQFFGPGTRLTVL.

There are many counts of this clonotype. This chain joins TRBV3-1 and TRBJ1-1; D not certain. There are 12 residues in the CDR3. V lost 3 bases and J lost 6, with 8 bases in between. The V gene's germline CDR1 is LGHDT and CDR2 YNNKEL (reference sequence). CDR3 nucleotides: TGTGCCAGCAGCCATAGGAGGGCTGAAGCTTTCTTT. This codes for CASSHRRAEAFF.

This clonotype was found many times. The J gene is TRBJ2-5, the V gene TRBV20-1, with a tentative D call TRBD2 (6 bases). CDR3 length: 13 amino acids. Germline CDR1 DFQATT, CDR2 SNEGSKA (reference sequence). Trimming took 1 base from V and 5 from J, leaving 11 bases between them. This CDR3 reads CSARVGTQETQYF. The CDR3 DNA sequence: TGCAGTGCTAGAGTCGGGACTCAGGAGACCCAGTACTTC.

There are many counts of this clonotype. This chain joins TRBV7-2 and TRBJ1-3; no firm D call. V shed 5 bases and J shed 2 bases, with 10 bases lying between them. CDR3 size: 14 residues. From germline, CDR1 is SGHTA and CDR2 FQGNSA. The CDR3 region has the DNA TGTGCCAGCAGCCCAAATCTACCTGGAAACACCATATATTTT. This codes for CASSPNLPGNTIYF.

This clonotype was recorded many times. The chain is built from TRBV19 and TRBJ2-7, with D hard to call. Germline V gene lookup returns CDR1 LNHDA and CDR2 SQIVND (reference sequence). CDR3 length equals 13 residues. Trimming took 3 bases from V and 7 from J, leaving 13 bases between them. CDR3 DNA: TGTGCCAGTAGTATTCCTGGACGCCCAGAGCAGTACTTC. Encoded protein: CASSIPGRPEQYF.

This clonotype was detected only a few times. DNA for the CDR3: TGTGCCAGCAGTTTTACTTTCCCGGCCCGCAATCAGCCCCAGCATTTT. Its translation is CASSFTFPARNQPQHF. The gene calls are TRBV6-5 and TRBJ1-5; D is unresolved. Germline V lookup: CDR1 MNHEY, CDR2 SVGAGI. The CDR3 spans 16 residues. The V and J ends lost 4 bases and 2 bases respectively, with 15 bases between them.

This clonotype has a handful of counts. The rearrangement joins TRBV12-3 or TRBV12-4 to TRBJ2-1, with 10 positions matching TRBD2. J was trimmed by 7 bases and V by 6 bases; bases with no gene match: 6. The CDR3 covers 14 residues. The CDR3 coding sequence is TGTGCCAGCAGGGACCTAGCGGGGGAAAATGAGCAGTTCTTC. It is translated as CASRDLAGENEQFF.

V is TRBV5-6 and J is TRBJ1-2; no firm D call. CDR3 size: 12 residues. V was cut by 0 bases and J by 7 bases, with 7 bases left in between. Germline assignment: CDR1 SGHDT and CDR2 YYEEEE. CDR3 bases: TGTGCCAGCAGCTTGGGGTCGGCTGGCTACACCTTC. Protein product: CASSLGSAGYTF.

This clonotype was detected ten times or more. This sequence joins TRBV12-3 or TRBV12-4 and TRBJ2-2; TRBD1 agrees at 9 bases. Germline trimming cut 5 bases from V and 4 bases from J; bases unmatched to any gene: 5. This CDR3 is built from 15 residues. DNA for the CDR3: TGTGCCAGCAGTATACTACAGGGGGCCACCGGGGAGCTGTTTTTT. Its translation is CASSILQGATGELFF.

The chain uses TRBV2 and TRBJ1-2, with 9 bases matching TRBD1. The CDR3 runs to 14 residues. Germline CDR1 reads SNHLY; CDR2 reads FYNNEI. The V and J ends lost 3 bases and 5 bases, in that order; junction bases with no gene match: 4. The CDR3 protein is CASSEDRGSYGYTF. DNA of the CDR3: TGTGCCAGCAGTGAGGACAGGGGATCTTATGGCTACACCTTC.

This clonotype was counted ten times or more. The chain carries TRBV6-5 and TRBJ1-1; 7 bases match TRBD1. J gave up 0 bases and V 8 bases, and 0 bases lay outside the gene matches. The CDR3 is 12 residues long. Looked up from germline, CDR1 is MNHEY and CDR2 is SVGAGI. The CDR3 DNA reads as TGTGCCAGCCAGGGGGTGAACACTGAAGCTTTCTTT. It is translated as CASQGVNTEAFF.

In nucleotides, the CDR3 is TGTGCCAGCAGCTTAAAGGGACAGGCCAATCAGCCCCAGCATTTT. It is translated as CASSLKGQANQPQHF. This rearrangement joins TRBV7-8 to TRBJ1-5, with 8 nucleotides matching TRBD1. J gave up 3 bases and V 2 bases, and 3 bases lay outside the gene matches. This CDR3 region has 15 residues. Germline V gene sequence: CDR1 SGHVS, CDR2 FQNEAQ.

V and J are TRBV15 and TRBJ2-7, with 9 bases that match TRBD2. Germline assignment: CDR1 LNHNV and CDR2 YYDKDF (reference sequence). This CDR3 region has 15 residues. J gave up 5 bases and V 8 bases, and 13 bases lay outside the gene matches. The CDR3 DNA follows: TGTGCCACCTCGAGACTAGCGGTCGCCGGCCACGAGCAGTACTTC. This sequence encodes CATSRLAVAGHEQYF.

This clonotype was recorded a few times. The chain uses TRBV20-1 and TRBJ2-2, with D possibly matching TRBD1 (6 bases). The CDR3 consists of 14 residues. Trimming cost V 0 bases and J 6 bases, with 11 bases left between them. Germline CDR1 DFQATT, CDR2 SNEGSKA (reference sequence). In DNA, the CDR3 is TGCAGTGCTAGAGAAACAGGGTGGGCCGGGGAGCTGTTTTTT. Translation gives CSARETGWAGELFF.

This clonotype was seen only a few times. The rearrangement joins TRBV29-1 to TRBJ1-2, with D unresolved. Germline V lookup: CDR1 SQVTM, CDR2 ANQGSEA. With 7 bases removed from V and 8 bases from J, the gap between germline ends came to 11 bases. The CDR3 has 10 residues. The CDR3: CSAGSEGYTF. The CDR3 DNA sequence: TGCAGCGCGGGGTCGGAAGGCTACACCTTC.

CDR3 in amino acids: CSVDPSGTDYGYTF. Written as DNA, the CDR3 is TGCAGCGTTGATCCCTCCGGGACAGACTATGGCTACACCTTC. V gene TRBV29-1 combines with J gene TRBJ1-2; 7 nucleotides align to TRBD1. The V and J ends lost 3 bases and 3 bases, in that order; junction bases with no gene match: 7. The CDR3 has 14 residues. Germline-derived CDR1 and CDR2 are SQVTM and ANQGSEA.

The chain carries TRBV11-1 and TRBJ2-1; 12 nucleotides line up with TRBD2. The CDR3 runs to 19 residues. From germline, CDR1 is SGHAT and CDR2 FQDESV (reference sequence). V shed 1 base and J 1 base; nucleotides not matched to a gene: 8. CDR3 protein: CASSLEKSTSGRSYNEQFF. Here the CDR3 DNA reads TGTGCCAGCAGCTTAGAGAAGTCTACTAGCGGGAGGTCCTACAATGAGCAGTTCTTC. The whole variable domain, filled in from reference TRBV11-1 and TRBJ2-1, reads EAEVAQSPRYKITEKSQAVAFWCDPISGHATLYWYRQILGQGPELLVQFQDESVVDDSQLPKDRFSAERLKGVDSTLKIQPAELGDSAMYLCASSLEKSTSGRSYNEQFFGPGTRLTVL.

This clonotype was seen more than once but under ten times. The V and J genes are TRBV20-1 and TRBJ1-2; the D gene is possibly TRBD1 (5 bases). The length of the CDR3 is 17 residues. Germline-derived CDR1 and CDR2 are DFQATT and SNEGSKA (reference sequence). The CDR3 DNA reads as TGCAGCCCCAGGATGGGTCTGAGAACAGGCAGTAACTATGGCTACACCTTC. Its translation: CSPRMGLRTGSNYGYTF.

The chain is built from TRBV7-2 and TRBJ1-5; perhaps TRBD1 as D (5 bases). The germline V gene encodes CDR1 SGHTA and CDR2 FQGNSA. V lost 1 base to trimming and J lost 4 bases, with 14 bases between them. This CDR3 region has 16 residues. The DNA for the CDR3 is TGTGCCAGCAGCTTAGTGGGGGGAGGTGATAATCAGCCCCAGCATTTT. It codes for CASSLVGGGDNQPQHF.